This TCR beta chain was observed in a study of blood T cell repertoires in COVID-19. Across the whole study: From the United States, Italy and Spain came samples of acute and convalescent COVID-19. T cells, B-cell-depleted T cells, or PBMCs provided the cDNA or gDNA that served as material.

The authors' processing: From reference gene primer amplification, estimates of nucleated cell counts were derived. Some clones are missing from TCRdb's copy, which holds only in-frame ones; the method was immunoSEQ multiplex PCR. V and J calls and clone size are as listed in that table; D and trimming were resolved from the DNA. This sample yields tens of thousands of clones, of which roughly 80% are seen a single time; 10% belongs to the top ten. This CDR3 comprises 19 residues. Germline V gene sequence: CDR1 LGHDT, CDR2 YNNKEL (reference sequence). Trimming at V came to 1 base and at J to 4 bases, leaving 12 bases not matched to a gene.

Sequencing was carried out using peripheral blood. The receptor was derived from a man aged 60-69 years in a cohort sampled during active COVID-19. This chain connects TRBV3-1 (or the pseudogene TRBV3-2) to TRBJ2-1, with 11 positions matching TRBD2. CDR3 coding DNA: TGTGCCAGCAGCCAAGTTAGTTTTACAGCTAGCGGGAGGTACAATGAGCAGTTCTTC. It yields the protein CASSQVSFTASGRYNEQFF.